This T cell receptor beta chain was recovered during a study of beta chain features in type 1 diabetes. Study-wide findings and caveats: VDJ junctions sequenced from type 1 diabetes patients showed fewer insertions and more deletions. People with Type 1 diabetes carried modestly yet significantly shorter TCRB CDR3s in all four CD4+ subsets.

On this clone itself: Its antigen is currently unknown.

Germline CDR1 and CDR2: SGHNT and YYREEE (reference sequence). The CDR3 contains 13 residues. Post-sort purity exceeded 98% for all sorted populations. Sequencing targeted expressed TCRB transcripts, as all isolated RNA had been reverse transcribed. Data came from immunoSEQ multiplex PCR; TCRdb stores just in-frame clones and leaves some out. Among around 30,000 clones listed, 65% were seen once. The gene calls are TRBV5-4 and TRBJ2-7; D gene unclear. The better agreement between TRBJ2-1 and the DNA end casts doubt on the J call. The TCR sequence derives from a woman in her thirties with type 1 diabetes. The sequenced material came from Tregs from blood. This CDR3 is CASSLGGYNEQFF. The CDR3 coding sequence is TGTGCCAGCAGCTTGGGAGGATACAATGAGCAGTTCTTC.